A selection of T cell receptor beta chains follows, all from one sample in a study of post-analysis software for immune sequencing data. TCRdb analysed the PCR reads with MiXCR anew, one entry per CDR3 protein. The table shows roughly 600,000 distinct CDR3 sequences, with around 44% occurring only once. Sequencing was done on a sample of blood. The receptors were sampled from a girl between 5 and 17 years old with multiple sclerosis. Both conserved end residues are part of each CDR3. A D gene is named only where the DNA matches it firmly. Clone size is given for some rows only: seen once, a few or many times, or a class if the clone is expanded.

d_call j_call cdr3_length v_call clone_size cdr3_nt cdr3_aa
NA TRBJ2-1 12 TRBV6-5 NA TGTGCCAGCAGTTACTCGGCGGATGAGCAGTTCTTC CASSYSADEQFF
NA TRBJ1-1 14 TRBV29-1 NA TGCAGCGTTCGCGTCCAATACCGGGGCACTGAAGCTTTCTTT CSVRVQYRGTEAFF
NA TRBJ2-7 16 TRBV6-1 few TGTGCCAGCAGCTTAAGGGGGGCACTAAGCTCCTACGAGCAGTACTTC CASSLRGALSSYEQYF
NA TRBJ2-1 12 TRBV4-1 NA TGCGCCAGCAGCCAATCTGGGGATGAGCAGTTCTTC CASSQSGDEQFF
NA TRBJ1-1 15 TRBV7-9 few TGTGCCAGCACCTGGTGGGGGCGGCTGAACACTGAAGCTTTCTTT CASTWWGRLNTEAFF
NA TRBJ1-1 14 TRBV5-6 NA TGTGCCAGCAGCATGCGGTTCAGGAACACTGAAGCTTTCTTT CASSMRFRNTEAFF
NA TRBJ2-5 14 TRBV4-1 few TGCGCCAGCAGCCAAGGGGGACCCACTGAGACCCAGTACTTC CASSQGGPTETQYF
TRBD1 TRBJ2-5 15 TRBV12-3/TRBV12-4 NA TGTGCCAGCAGTTTACGGGGACAGGGCAGAAAGACCCAGTACTTC CASSLRGQGRKTQYF
NA TRBJ2-1 16 TRBV5-5 NA TGTGCCAGCAGCTTGCGCGGGACTGGTTCCTACAATGAGCAGTTCTTC CASSLRGTGSYNEQFF
NA TRBJ2-7 15 TRBV5-1 NA TGCGCCAGCAGCTTGACCTTCGGGAACTCCTACGAGCAGTACTTC CASSLTFGNSYEQYF
NA TRBJ2-7 12 TRBV4-1 NA TGCGCCAGCAGCCAAGACACTCGGATTCAGTACTTC CASSQDTRIQYF
TRBD1 TRBJ2-7 14 TRBV29-1 few TGCAGCGTTGAAGATCAAGACAGGGGGCGCGAGCAGTACTTC CSVEDQDRGREQYF
TRBD1 TRBJ2-7 13 TRBV6-2/TRBV6-3 NA TGTGCCAGCAGTTACTCGACAGGGAACGAGCAGTACTTC CASSYSTGNEQYF
TRBD1 TRBJ2-7 15 TRBV5-1 NA TGCGCCAGCAGGATCGCCGGGACAGCCTCCTACGAGCAGTACTTC CASRIAGTASYEQYF
NA TRBJ2-3 15 TRBV2 NA TGTGCCAGCAGGGGCGGAAGTGGATACACAGATACGCAGTATTTT CASRGGSGYTDTQYF
NA TRBJ1-5 13 TRBV12-3/TRBV12-4 few TGTGCCAGCAGTTTAAACCAACGTGGGCCCCAGCATTTT CASSLNQRGPQHF
NA TRBJ1-5 15 TRBV5-1 NA TGCGCCAGCAGCTTAGCCCGCGGAGGCAATCAGCCCCAGCATTTT CASSLARGGNQPQHF
TRBD2 TRBJ2-7 14 TRBV20-1 NA TGCAGTGCTACTCCTAGCGGGGGATCAGTTGAGCAGTACTTC CSATPSGGSVEQYF
TRBD1 TRBJ1-2 13 TRBV20-1 NA TGCAGTGCCACCACAGGGGGCGTCTATGGCTACACCTTC CSATTGGVYGYTF
TRBD1 TRBJ1-5 13 TRBV30 few TGTGCCTGGGCCGGGACAGAAGGTCAGCCCCAGCATTTT CAWAGTEGQPQHF
NA TRBJ2-4 11 TRBV6-5 few TGTGCCTCAGTCGCCCTAAACATTCAGTACTTC CASVALNIQYF
TRBD2 TRBJ2-3 17 TRBV5-1 few TGCGCCAGCAGCCGTACTACTAGCGGGGCTAGCACAGATACGCAGTATTTT CASSRTTSGASTDTQYF
TRBD1 TRBJ1-2 15 TRBV12-3/TRBV12-4 few TGTGCCAGCAGTCTCCGGACAGGGGGAGAGGATGGCTACACCTTC CASSLRTGGEDGYTF
NA TRBJ2-3 14 TRBV20-1 few TGCAGTGCTAGATTGACGGATTACACAGATACGCAGTATTTT CSARLTDYTDTQYF
NA TRBJ1-5 13 TRBV20-1 few TGCAGTGCTAGCAAGAATAGCAATCAGCCCCAGCATTTT CSASKNSNQPQHF